Described below is a single T cell receptor beta chain sequence and its context. This specimen belongs to a study of control samples from healthy donors and cancer patients. Generated by immunoSEQ multiplex PCR, the TCRdb table keeps only in-frame clones and is missing some. The repertoire consists of about 130,000 clones, with under 90% occurring once and the leading ten covering roughly 7.8%. The germline V gene has CDR1 MNHEY and CDR2 SVGAGI. This CDR3 region has 11 residues. Trimming removed 7 bases at V and 5 bases at J, with 8 bases between. The TCR comes from a man in his forties or fifties with head and neck cancer. The specimen sequenced was PBMCs. The rearrangement uses TRBV6-5 and TRBJ1-1; D is perhaps TRBD1 (5 bases). The CDR3: CASNGGTEAFF. The DNA of the CDR3 is TGTGCCAGCAACGGGGGTACTGAAGCTTTCTTT.